This T cell receptor (beta chain) originates from a study of early T cells in non-severe SARS-CoV-2 infection. Study-level findings and limits: Private and CD4 specificities were missed by VDJdb matching, which favored anti-spike CD8 responses.

MiXCR was run by TCRdb on the 5' RACE reads, yielding one entry per CDR3 protein. The data show roughly 27,000 distinct CDR3 sequences, with roughly a tenth seen just once and roughly 13% held by the top ten. The V segment lost 5 bases and the J segment 3 bases; nucleotides outside the gene matches: 8. The CDR3 has 15 residues. In this sample, this clonotype turned up many times. Its antigen remains unknown. The chain carries TRBV12-3 or TRBV12-4 and TRBJ1-2; 8 bases line up with TRBD1. The receptor comes from an adult who was a healthcare worker with PCR-confirmed SARS-CoV-2 infection or an uninfected control (not recorded which). Sequenced material: whole blood. CDR3 in DNA: TGTGCCAGCAGTCCGGACAGGGTGGATTACTATGGCTACACCTTC. Its translation: CASSPDRVDYYGYTF.